Described below is a single T cell receptor (beta chain) sequence and its context. Sequencing was performed with immunoSEQ multiplex PCR; in TCRdb, only in-frame clones are kept and a portion is missing. The data contain 300,000 to 400,000 clones, more than 75% of them singletons. Seattle-derived patients entered the study during active infection and were followed longitudinally. These data are taken from a study of blood T cell repertoires in COVID-19. Whole-study context: T cells, B-cell-depleted T cells, or PBMCs supplied cDNA or gDNA.

The V end lost 5 bases, the J end lost 4 bases, and 5 bases lay between the germline ends. This CDR3 spans 11 amino acids. Germline V gene lookup returns CDR1 SNHLY and CDR2 FYNNEI. The TCR sequence derives from a woman aged 55-69 years with COVID-19, enrolled during active disease. This chain links TRBV2 with TRBJ1-2; D remains unclear. What was sequenced was peripheral blood. CDR3 bases: TGTGCCAGCAGTACCAGCTATGGCTACACCTTC. It is translated as CASSTSYGYTF.